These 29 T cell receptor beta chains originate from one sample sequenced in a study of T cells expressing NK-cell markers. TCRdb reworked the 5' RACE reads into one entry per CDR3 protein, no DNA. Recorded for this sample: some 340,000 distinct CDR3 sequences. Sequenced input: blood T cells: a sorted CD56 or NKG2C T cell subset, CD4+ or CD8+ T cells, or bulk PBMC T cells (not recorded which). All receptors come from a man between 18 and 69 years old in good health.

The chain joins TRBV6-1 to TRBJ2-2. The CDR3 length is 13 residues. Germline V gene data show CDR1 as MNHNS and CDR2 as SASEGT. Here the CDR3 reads CASTSPNTGELFF.

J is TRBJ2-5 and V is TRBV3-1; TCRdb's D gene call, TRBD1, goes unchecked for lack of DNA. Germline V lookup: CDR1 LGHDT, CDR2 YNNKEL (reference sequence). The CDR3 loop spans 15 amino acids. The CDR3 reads CASSQQGPPRETQYF.

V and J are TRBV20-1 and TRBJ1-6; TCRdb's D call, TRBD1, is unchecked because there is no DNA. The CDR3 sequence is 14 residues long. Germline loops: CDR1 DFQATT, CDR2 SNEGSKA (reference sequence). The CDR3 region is CSARQGSHNSPLHF.

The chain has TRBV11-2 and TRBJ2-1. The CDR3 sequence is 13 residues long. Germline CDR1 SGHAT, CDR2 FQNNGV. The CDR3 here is CASSPSSPRSKLF.

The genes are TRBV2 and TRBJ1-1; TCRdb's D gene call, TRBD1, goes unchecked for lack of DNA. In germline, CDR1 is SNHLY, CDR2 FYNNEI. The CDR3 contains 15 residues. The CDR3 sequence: CASSTRDTYNTEAFF.

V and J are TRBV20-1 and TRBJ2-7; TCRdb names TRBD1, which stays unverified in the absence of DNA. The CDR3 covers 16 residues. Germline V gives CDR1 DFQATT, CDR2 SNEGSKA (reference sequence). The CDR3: CSADDLAGGPSYEQYF.

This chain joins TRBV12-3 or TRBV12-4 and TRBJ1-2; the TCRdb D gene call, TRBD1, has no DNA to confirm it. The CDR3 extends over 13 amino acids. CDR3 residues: CASSLGRGTGYTF.

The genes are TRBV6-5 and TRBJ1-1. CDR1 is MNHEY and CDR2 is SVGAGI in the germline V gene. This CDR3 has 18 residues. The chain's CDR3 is CASSYSPEQKPSKTEAFF.

The CDR3 protein is CASSLARATDIQYF. The rearrangement uses TRBV2 and TRBJ2-4; TCRdb proposes TRBD1, but this gene call is untestable without DNA. Germline V gene data show CDR1 as SNHLY and CDR2 as FYNNEI. The CDR3 has 14 amino acids.

The CDR3 spells CASSPPGQHIQSSYNEQFF. This chain uses TRBV21-1 with TRBJ2-1; TCRdb calls TRBD1, which cannot be checked without DNA. TRBV21-1 is a known pseudogene. There are 19 residues in the CDR3.

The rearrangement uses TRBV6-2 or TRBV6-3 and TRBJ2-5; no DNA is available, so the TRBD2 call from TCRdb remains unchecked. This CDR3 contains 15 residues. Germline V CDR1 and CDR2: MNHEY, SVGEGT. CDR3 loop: CASSSRTHPLETQYF.

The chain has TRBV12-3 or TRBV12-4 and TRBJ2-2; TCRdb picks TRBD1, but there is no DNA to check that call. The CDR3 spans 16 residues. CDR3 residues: CASSLGRGDTGELFFF.

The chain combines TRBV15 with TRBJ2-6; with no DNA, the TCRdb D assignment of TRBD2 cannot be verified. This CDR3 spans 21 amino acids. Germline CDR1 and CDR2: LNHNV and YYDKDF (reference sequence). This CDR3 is CATSVRIEGRNSPSGANVLTF.

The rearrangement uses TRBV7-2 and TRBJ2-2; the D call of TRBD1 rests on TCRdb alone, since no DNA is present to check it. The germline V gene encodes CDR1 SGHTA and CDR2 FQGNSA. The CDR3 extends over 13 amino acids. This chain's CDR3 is CASSPGPAGELFF.

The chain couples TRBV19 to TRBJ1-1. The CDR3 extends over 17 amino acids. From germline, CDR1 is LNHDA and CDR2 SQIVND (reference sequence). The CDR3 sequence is CASSMRTVRAQNTEAFF.

CDR3 sequence: CASSSVNPPGQHF. The genes are TRBV28 and TRBJ1-5; the TRBD1 assignment by TCRdb is unverifiable without DNA. This CDR3 contains 13 residues. Germline V gene lookup returns CDR1 MDHEN and CDR2 SYDVKM.

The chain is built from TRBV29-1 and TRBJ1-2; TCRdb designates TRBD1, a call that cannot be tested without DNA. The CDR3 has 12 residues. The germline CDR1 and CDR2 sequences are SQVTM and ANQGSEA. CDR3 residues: CSGRLQGGGYTF.

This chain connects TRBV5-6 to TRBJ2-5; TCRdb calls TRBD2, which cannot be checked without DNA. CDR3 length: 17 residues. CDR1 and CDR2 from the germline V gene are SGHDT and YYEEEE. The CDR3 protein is CASSLVGSGGVKETQYF.

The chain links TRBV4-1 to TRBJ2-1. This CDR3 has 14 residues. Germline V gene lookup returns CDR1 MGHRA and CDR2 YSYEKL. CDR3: CASSQDRPYNEQFF.

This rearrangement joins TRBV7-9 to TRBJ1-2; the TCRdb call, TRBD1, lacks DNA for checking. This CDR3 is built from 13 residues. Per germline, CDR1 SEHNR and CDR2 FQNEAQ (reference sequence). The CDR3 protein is CATLGGGQYGYTF.

CDR3 residues: CASSLGFRWADTQYF. This chain joins TRBV7-2 and TRBJ2-3. This CDR3 has 15 residues. Germline lookup yields CDR1 SGHTA and CDR2 FQGNSA.

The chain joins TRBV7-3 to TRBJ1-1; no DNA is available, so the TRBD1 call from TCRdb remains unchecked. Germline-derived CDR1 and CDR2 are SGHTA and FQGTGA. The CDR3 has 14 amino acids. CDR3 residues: CASSRRGADTEAFF.

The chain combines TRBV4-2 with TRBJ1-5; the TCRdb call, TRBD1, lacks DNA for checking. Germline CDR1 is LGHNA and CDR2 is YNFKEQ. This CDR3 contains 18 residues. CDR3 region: CASDPFGVGRFGNQPQHF.

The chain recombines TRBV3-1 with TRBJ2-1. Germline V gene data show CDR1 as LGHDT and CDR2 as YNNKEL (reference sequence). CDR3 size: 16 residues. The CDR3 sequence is CASSQDAGGSNNEQFF.

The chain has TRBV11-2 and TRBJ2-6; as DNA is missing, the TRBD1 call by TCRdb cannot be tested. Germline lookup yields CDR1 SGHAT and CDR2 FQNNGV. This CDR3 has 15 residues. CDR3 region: CASSSGQPGANVLTF. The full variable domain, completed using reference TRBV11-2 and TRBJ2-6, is EAGVAQSPRYKIIEKRQSVAFWCNPISGHATLYWYQQILGQGPKLLIQFQNNGVVDDSQLPKDRFSAERLKGVDSTLKIQPAKLEDSAVYLCASSSGQPGANVLTFGAGSRLTVL.

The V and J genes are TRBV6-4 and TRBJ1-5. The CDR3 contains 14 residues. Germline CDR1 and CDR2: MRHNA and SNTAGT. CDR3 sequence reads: CASTSGTSYQPQHF.

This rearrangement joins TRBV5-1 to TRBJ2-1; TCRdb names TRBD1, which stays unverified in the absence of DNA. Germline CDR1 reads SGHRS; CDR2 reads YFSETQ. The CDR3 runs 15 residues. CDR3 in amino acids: CASSARTGTYNEQFF.

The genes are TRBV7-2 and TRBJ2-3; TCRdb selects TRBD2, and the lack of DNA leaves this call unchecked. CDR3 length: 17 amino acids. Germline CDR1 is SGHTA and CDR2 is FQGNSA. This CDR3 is CASSLAETSGATDTQYF.

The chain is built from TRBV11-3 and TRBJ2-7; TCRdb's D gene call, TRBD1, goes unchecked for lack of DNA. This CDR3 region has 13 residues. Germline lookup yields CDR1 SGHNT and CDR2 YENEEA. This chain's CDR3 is CASSTTTGGEQYF. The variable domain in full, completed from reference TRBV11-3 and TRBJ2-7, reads EAGVVQSPRYKIIEKKQPVAFWCNPISGHNTLYWYLQNLGQGPELLIRYENEEAVDDSQLPKDRFSAERLKGVDSTLKIQPAELGDSAVYLCASSTTTGGEQYFGPGTRLTVT.